This is a list of T cell receptor beta chains from one sample in a study of STAT5B mutations in CD4+ large granular lymphocyte leukemia. Repertoires were generated with immunoSEQ multiplex PCR, while TCRdb's copy carries only in-frame clones and drops some. Here the sample spans 25,000 to 35,000 clones, 80% to 90% being singletons. The sample comprised CD4+ T cells from blood buffy coats. Receptors originate from a human donor in good health. The CDR3 runs from the conserved cysteine through the conserved F or W.

TRBV27,15,TRBJ1-2,CASRLTGQGNYGYTF
TRBV5-5,15,TRBJ1-3,CASSRQPQSGNTIYF
TRBV28,14,TRBJ2-3,CASHRTSSTDTQYF
TRBV7-2,12,TRBJ2-1,CASSLGQYGQFF
TRBV15,15,TRBJ2-7,CATSRTGQGLYEQYF
TRBV27,12,TRBJ2-3,CASSAHPDTQYF
TRBV5-4,16,TRBJ2-1,CASSLTRLVRDSVLFF
TRBV27,13,TRBJ2-7,CASSPLLSHEQYF
TRBV6-5,13,TRBJ2-6,CATRVSGANVLTF
TRBV4-3,14,TRBJ2-1,CASSQEWRRNEQFF
TRBV18,15,TRBJ2-7,CASSLSGQAYYEQYF
TRBV7-8,13,TRBJ1-2,CASSGRVHYGYTF
TRBV29-1,11,TRBJ1-2,CSFQRTYGYTF
TRBV28,15,TRBJ2-3,CASSPGTGGTDTQYF
TRBV7-7,14,TRBJ2-3,CASSMGLSTDTQYF
TRBV5-4,12,TRBJ2-3,CASSQYLDTQYF
TRBV5-4,16,TRBJ2-3,CASSSGLQTSTDTQYF
TRBV28,13,TRBJ2-3,CASRSPRTDTQYF
TRBV6-1,13,TRBJ1-1,CASRRTGWTEAFF
TRBV28,13,TRBJ2-7,CASSLPRKKEQYF
TRBV5-5,15,TRBJ2-3,CASSPGRGFTDTQYF
TRBV7-9,13,TRBJ2-1,CASSPRSDGEQFF
TRBV7-3,14,TRBJ2-5,CASSRTGDQETQYF
TRBV30,13,TRBJ1-5,CAWSVSGNQPQHF
TRBV19,15,TRBJ2-3,CASTDRTKGQDTQYF
TRBV19,12,TRBJ1-6,CASSMRDSPLHF
TRBV19,17,TRBJ2-6,CASSLTGTGAGANVLTF
TRBV19,16,TRBJ2-3,CASSPPRTTSTDTQYF
TRBV10-3,14,TRBJ2-7,CAISEFRGPYEQYF
TRBV18,15,TRBJ2-1,CASSSARNSYNEQFF
TRBV11-2,14,TRBJ2-1,CASSLAYQTNEQFF
TRBV5-1,14,TRBJ2-2,CASSGGQGAGELFF
TRBV9,15,TRBJ2-4,CASSVAGEAKNIQYF
TRBV5-6,14,TRBJ2-7,CASSLGYRVYEQYF
TRBV4-2,15,TRBJ1-2,CASSQATGTGTGYTF
TRBV2,14,TRBJ1-5,CASAGRVSNQPQHF
TRBV28,16,TRBJ2-1,CASSLSLLGYGQGQFF
TRBV5-1,16,TRBJ2-7,CASSLGTGGTTYEQYF
TRBV30,15,TRBJ1-1,CAWSVPGLLNTEAFF
TRBV4-3,14,TRBJ2-3,CASSQDINTDTQYF
TRBV4-1,14,TRBJ2-7,CASSQEVRSYEQYF
TRBV7-2,16,TRBJ1-2,CASLHSPGTGAYGYTF
TRBV29-1,16,TRBJ2-3,CSVQGGREGSTDTQYF
TRBV21-1,17,TRBJ1-1,CASSKVIGGAMNTEAFF
TRBV2,14,TRBJ1-2,CASSEAFTVSGYTF
TRBV5-4,14,TRBJ1-2,CASSLLGGAYGYTF
TRBV28,17,TRBJ1-3,CASSLTTTGTTGNTIYF
TRBV15,13,TRBJ2-1,CATSTLRDNEQFF
TRBV6-5,11,TRBJ2-7,CASSNGGEQYF
TRBV19,13,TRBJ2-5,CASSIGSQETQYF
TRBV2,20,TRBJ2-7,CASKAERDLYPYDRRLEQYF
TRBV6-1,15,TRBJ2-5,CASSEMVLGGETQYF
TRBV28,15,TRBJ2-3,CASSPPARGRAAQYF
TRBV5-6,14,TRBJ2-7,CASSLLARSYEQYF